A selection of T cell receptor beta chains follows, all from one sample in a study of CD8 T cells in Susac syndrome. TCRdb redid the calling of the immunoSEQ multiplex PCR reads with MiXCR, one entry per CDR3 protein. The table lists about 200,000 distinct CDR3 sequences, nearly 95% of them singletons. Material: CD4+ T cells from PBMCs. All receptors derive from a human donor with multiple sclerosis. CDR3s include the opening cysteine and the closing phenylalanine or tryptophan. The D gene is left open where the match is weak. Not all rows give a size; the values are once, few, many and, for expanded clones, a class.

j_gene | abundance | d_gene | v_gene | CDR3nt | CDR3aa
TRBJ1-1 | . | . | TRBV19 | TGTGCCAGTAGCACCAGGGGAAGAAACACTGAAGCTTTCTTT | CASSTRGRNTEAFF
TRBJ1-1 | . | . | TRBV20-1 | TGCAGTGCTAGAGGTCTCGGAATGGGCACTGAAGCTTTCTTT | CSARGLGMGTEAFF
TRBJ2-7 | . | TRBD2 | TRBV4-1 | TGCGCCAGCAGGGAGGGACTAGCGGACTACGAGCAGTACTTC | CASREGLADYEQYF
TRBJ2-5 | few | . | TRBV18 | TGTGCCAGCTCATCAGAGACCCAGTACTTC | CASSSETQYF
TRBJ2-5 | . | . | TRBV29-1 | TGCAGCGTTAGAGGGGGAGAGACCCAGTACTTC | CSVRGGETQYF
TRBJ1-1 | . | . | TRBV11-2 | TGTGCCAGCAGCTCGCCTTACAGGAGCAACACTGAAGCTTTCTTT | CASSSPYRSNTEAFF
TRBJ2-1 | . | . | TRBV6-6 | TGTGCCAGCGTACGGCGGGACAACAATGAGCAGTTCTTC | CASVRRDNNEQFF
TRBJ2-5 | . | . | TRBV27 | TGTGCCAGCAGTCCAGGACGGATCCAAGAGACCCAGTACTTC | CASSPGRIQETQYF
TRBJ1-6 | . | . | TRBV2 | TGTGCCAGCATTCGGGGTTTGGGGTCACCCCTCCACTTT | CASIRGLGSPLHF
TRBJ2-5 | . | . | TRBV30 | TGTGCCTGGATTCCGGGACACTCACAAGAGACCCAGTACTTC | CAWIPGHSQETQYF
TRBJ2-6 | . | . | TRBV20-1 | TGCAGTGCCCCGTGGCGGCTCTCTGGGGCCAACGTCCTGACTTTC | CSAPWRLSGANVLTF
TRBJ2-5 | . | TRBD1 | TRBV11-3 | TGTGCCAGCAGCTTAGGCCGGACAGGGCAACAAGAGACCCAGTACTTC | CASSLGRTGQQETQYF
TRBJ2-5 | . | . | TRBV18 | TGTGCCAGCTCACCGGCAGAAGGCTATGAGACCCAGTACTTC | CASSPAEGYETQYF
TRBJ1-2 | . | TRBD1 | TRBV19 | TGTGCCAGTAGTCTGTTACAGGGGTTGGGCTACACCTTC | CASSLLQGLGYTF
TRBJ2-1 | . | TRBD2 | TRBV9 | TGTGCCAGCAGCGTGTCCGGGACTAGAGGGAATGAGCAGTTCTTC | CASSVSGTRGNEQFF
TRBJ2-3 | . | TRBD2 | TRBV30 | TGTGCCTGCCAACTAGCGGGGAGGACAGATACGCAGTATTTT | CACQLAGRTDTQYF
TRBJ1-2 | . | . | TRBV5-4 | TGTGCCAGCAGCTTGGAGGATGGGGGAGGCTACACCTTC | CASSLEDGGGYTF